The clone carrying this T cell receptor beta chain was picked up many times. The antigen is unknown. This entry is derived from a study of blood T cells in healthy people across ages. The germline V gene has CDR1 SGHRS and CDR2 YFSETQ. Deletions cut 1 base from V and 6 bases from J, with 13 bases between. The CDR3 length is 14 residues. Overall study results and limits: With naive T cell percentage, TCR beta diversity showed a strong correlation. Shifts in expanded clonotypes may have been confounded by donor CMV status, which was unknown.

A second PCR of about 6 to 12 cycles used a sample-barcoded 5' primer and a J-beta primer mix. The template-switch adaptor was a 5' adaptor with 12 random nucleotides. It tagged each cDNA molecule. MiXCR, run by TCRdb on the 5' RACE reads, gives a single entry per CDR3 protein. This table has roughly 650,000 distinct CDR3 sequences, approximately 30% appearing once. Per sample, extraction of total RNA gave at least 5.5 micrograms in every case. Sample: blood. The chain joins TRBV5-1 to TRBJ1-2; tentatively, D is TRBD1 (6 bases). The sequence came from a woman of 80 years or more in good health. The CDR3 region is CASSLMTGQNGYTF. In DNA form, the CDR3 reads TGCGCCAGCAGCTTGATGACAGGACAAAATGGCTACACCTTC.